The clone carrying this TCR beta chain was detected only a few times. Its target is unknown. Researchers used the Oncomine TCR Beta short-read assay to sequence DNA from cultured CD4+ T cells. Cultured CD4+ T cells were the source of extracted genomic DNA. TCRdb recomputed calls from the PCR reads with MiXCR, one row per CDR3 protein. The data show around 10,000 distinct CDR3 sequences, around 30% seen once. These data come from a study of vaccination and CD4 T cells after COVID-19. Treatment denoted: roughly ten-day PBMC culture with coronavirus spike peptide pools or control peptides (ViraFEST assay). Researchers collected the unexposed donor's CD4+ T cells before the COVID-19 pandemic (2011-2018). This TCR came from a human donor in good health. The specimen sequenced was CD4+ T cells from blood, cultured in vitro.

CDR3 in amino acids: CSARIIGGSYEQYF. CDR3 in DNA: TGCAGTGCTAGGATTATCGGGGGATCCTACGAGCAGTACTTC. This chain uses TRBV20-1 with TRBJ2-7, with a tentative D call TRBD2 (6 bases). This CDR3 has 14 residues. The V end lost 3 bases, the J end lost 1 base, and 13 bases lay between the germline ends. The germline gives CDR1 DFQATT, CDR2 SNEGSKA (reference sequence).